In this sample, the clone carrying this T cell receptor beta chain turned up many times. A Seattle source enrolled patients during active infection and followed them longitudinally. This record comes from a study of blood T cell repertoires in COVID-19. Overall study context: Nucleic acid was either cDNA or gDNA, and it came from T cells, B-cell-depleted T cells, or PBMCs.

V was clipped by 0 bases and J by 1 base, with 6 bases between them. Germline V gives CDR1 GTSNPN, CDR2 SVGIG (reference sequence). The CDR3 spans 13 residues. Authors' data handling: Reference gene primer amplification yielded estimated nucleated cell counts. Assay used: immunoSEQ multiplex PCR; TCRdb lists only in-frame clones, some missing. The V and J calls and clone size come from that table; D and trimming were worked out from the DNA. Counted here are around 76,000 clones, 83% occurring once; the ten biggest clones make up less than 8%. Sample: peripheral blood. This TCR came from a man aged 30 to 39 with COVID-19, enrolled during active disease. This chain joins TRBV30 and TRBJ1-1; D is undetermined. The CDR3 sequence: CAWSVDKNTEAFF. The CDR3 coding sequence is TGTGCCTGGAGTGTCGACAAGAACACTGAAGCTTTCTTT.